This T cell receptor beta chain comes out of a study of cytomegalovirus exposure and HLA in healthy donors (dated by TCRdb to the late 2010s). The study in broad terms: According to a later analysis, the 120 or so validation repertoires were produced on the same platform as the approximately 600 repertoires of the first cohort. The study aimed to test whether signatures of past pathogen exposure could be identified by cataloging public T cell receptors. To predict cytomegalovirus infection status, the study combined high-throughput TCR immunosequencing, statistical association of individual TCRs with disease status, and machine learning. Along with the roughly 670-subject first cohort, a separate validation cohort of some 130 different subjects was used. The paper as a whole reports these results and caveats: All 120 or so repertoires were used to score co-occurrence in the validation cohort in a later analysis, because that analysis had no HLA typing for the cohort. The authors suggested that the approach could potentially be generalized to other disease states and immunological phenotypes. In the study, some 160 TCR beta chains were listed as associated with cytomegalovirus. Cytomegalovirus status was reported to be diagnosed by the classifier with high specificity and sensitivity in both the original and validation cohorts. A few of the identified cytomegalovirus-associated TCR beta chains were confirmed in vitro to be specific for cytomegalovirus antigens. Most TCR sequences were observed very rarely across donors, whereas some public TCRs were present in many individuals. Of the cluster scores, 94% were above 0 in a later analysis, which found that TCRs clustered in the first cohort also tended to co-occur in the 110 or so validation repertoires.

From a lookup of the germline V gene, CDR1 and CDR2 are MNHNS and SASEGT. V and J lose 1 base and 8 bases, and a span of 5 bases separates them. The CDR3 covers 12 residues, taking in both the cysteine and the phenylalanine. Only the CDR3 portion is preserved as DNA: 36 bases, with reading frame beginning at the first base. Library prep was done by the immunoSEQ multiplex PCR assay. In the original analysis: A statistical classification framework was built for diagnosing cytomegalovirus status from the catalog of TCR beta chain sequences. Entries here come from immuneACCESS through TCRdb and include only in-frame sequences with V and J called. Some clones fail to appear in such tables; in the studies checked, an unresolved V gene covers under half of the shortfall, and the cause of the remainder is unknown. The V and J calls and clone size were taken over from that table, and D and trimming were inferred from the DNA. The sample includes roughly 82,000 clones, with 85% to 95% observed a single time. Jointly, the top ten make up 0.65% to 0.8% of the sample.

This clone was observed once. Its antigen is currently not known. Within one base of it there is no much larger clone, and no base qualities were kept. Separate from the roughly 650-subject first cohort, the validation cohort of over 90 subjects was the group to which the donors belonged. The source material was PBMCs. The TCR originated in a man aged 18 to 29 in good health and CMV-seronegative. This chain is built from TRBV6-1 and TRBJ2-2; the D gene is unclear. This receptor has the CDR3 CASSEVRGELFF. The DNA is TGTGCCAGCAGTGAAGTCCGTGGGGAGCTGTTTTTT.